A selection of T cell receptor beta chains follows, all from one sample in a study of blood T cell repertoires in COVID-19. Generated by immunoSEQ multiplex PCR, the TCRdb table keeps only in-frame clones and is missing some. The data contain over 70,000 clones, approximately 88% of them singletons. The sequenced sample was peripheral blood. The receptor set was obtained from an elderly woman with acute or convalescent COVID-19. Both conserved end residues are part of each CDR3. The order of the fields is J gene, D gene, V gene, CDR3 protein, CDR3 DNA. D genes are given only for firm matches.

>TRBJ2-7|TRBD2|TRBV9
CASSVGAGGNYEQYF
TGTGCCAGCAGCGTAGGCGCGGGAGGCAACTACGAGCAGTACTTC
>TRBJ1-2|NA|TRBV6-1
CASSEREANYGYTF
TGTGCCAGCAGTGAACGGGAAGCTAACTATGGCTACACCTTC
>TRBJ1-3|TRBD1|TRBV19
CASSEGGVDTIYF
TGTGCCAGTAGTGAAGGGGGCGTCGACACCATATATTTT
>TRBJ2-7|TRBD1|TRBV29-1
CSVEKGADEQYF
TGCAGCGTTGAAAAGGGGGCCGACGAGCAGTACTTC
>TRBJ2-5|TRBD2|TRBV7-3
CASSPIPGLAGSTQYF
TGTGCCAGCAGCCCGATCCCGGGACTAGCGGGATCGACCCAGTACTTC
>TRBJ2-7|TRBD1|TRBV6-6
CASSFGTGGYEQYF
TGTGCCAGCAGTTTTGGGACAGGGGGGTACGAGCAGTACTTC
>TRBJ2-2|NA|TRBV30
CAWSVHQGSGTGELFF
TGTGCCTGGAGTGTACATCAGGGTAGTGGTACCGGGGAGCTGTTTTTT
>TRBJ1-6|TRBD1|TRBV7-9
CASSTQGAQYNSPLHF
TGTGCCAGCAGCACACAGGGGGCGCAGTACAATTCACCCCTCCACTTT
>TRBJ2-5|NA|TRBV21-1
CASSIPTPQETQYF
TGTGCCAGCAGCATTCCGACTCCCCAAGAGACCCAGTACTTC
>TRBJ1-2|TRBD1|TRBV2
CASSEADRPTSNYGYTF
TGTGCCAGCAGTGAAGCGGACAGGCCGACCTCTAACTATGGCTACACCTTC